This TCR beta chain was documented in a study of cytomegalovirus exposure and HLA in healthy donors (dated by TCRdb to 2016 to 2017). In terms of the full investigation: In an earlier analysis of under 600 of the donors, 250 to 350 Gb of sequence data and some 120 million unique TCR beta sequences from roughly 190 million T cells were reported. All discovery cohort repertoires had been generated using a single sequencing platform. Besides the first cohort of approximately 710 subjects, a separate validation cohort made up of over a hundred different subjects was used. In a later analysis, previously published TCR beta repertoires from 550 to 700 donors were re-analyzed and high-resolution HLA genotyping was added so that TCR occurrence patterns could be studied. High-throughput TCR immunosequencing, statistical association of individual TCRs with disease status, and machine learning were combined to predict cytomegalovirus infection status. Approximately 330 gigabases of sequencing data and around 80 million unique TCR sequences made up an early release that covered roughly 670 HLA-typed donors. Of the approximately 400 genotyped donors, about 80% fell in the genetic ancestry cluster associated with self-reported Caucasian donors. The study profiled the T cell repertoires of fewer than 850 subjects by immunosequencing and related them to cytomegalovirus serostatus. Rather than using new phenotypic data, the later analysis identified candidate immune exposures from TCR beta sequences and from how often those sequences occurred across donors. Class I and class II HLA loci were covered by the typing at four-digit resolution. Among around 400 genotyped donors of the cohort, an average of approximately 200,000 unique TCR beta nucleotide sequences was sequenced per donor, of which about 19% were non-productive. Because of strong linkage in the cohort, roughly five DR-DQ haplotypes were treated as single units for association and clustering. Typing coverage varied by locus: about 620-630 donors for A, B, C, DRB1 and DQB1; roughly 500 for DQA1; about 590 for DPA1; approximately 490 for DPB1. In an earlier analysis of 500 to 650 of the donors, high-throughput TCR beta sequencing was used to judge whether each TCR beta V gene segment behaved as functional or pseudogenic. Genome-wide SNP genotypes for about 65% of the roughly 700 donors were used in a later genetic analysis, which treated that subset as a discovery cohort. The aim of the study was to test whether cataloging public T cell receptors could identify signatures of past pathogen exposure. Donor age, sex, ethnicity and CMV serostatus were compiled alongside the repertoire data.

The library was made by the immunoSEQ multiplex PCR assay. A mixture of 60 forward primers for TCR Vbeta segments and 13 reverse primers for TCR Jbeta segments was used in the multiplex PCR. A multiplex PCR assay on genomic DNA amplified the CDR3 region of rearranged TCR beta genes. Amplified TCR beta libraries were sequenced as 87-base-pair reads on the Illumina HiSeq System. The study's processing was this. Across the roughly 670 repertoires, a later analysis counted 80 million or so unique TCR beta chains, 9 million to 14 million of which were shared by at least two donors. To remove PCR and sequencing errors, raw reads were error-corrected and collapsed into unique sequences using a nearest-neighbor algorithm that merged closely related sequences. CDR3 sequences were aligned to IMGT reference sequences to assign V, D and J gene segments. For a sequence to be retained, a match of at least six nucleotides was required to both a V gene segment and a J gene segment. A rearrangement was called productive if the CDR3 had no stop codons and remained in frame with V and J, and every other rearrangement was called non-productive. Following IMGT convention, CDR3 was defined as the stretch from the second conserved V-encoded cysteine up to the conserved J-encoded phenylalanine. Sequences without an unambiguous match to a single V gene segment were excluded from the earlier analysis of a few hundred of the donors. An earlier analysis of some 500 of the donors classified V segments as functional when productive rearrangements were above 56.7% and as segregating when the standard deviation between donors was above 5%. A statistical classification framework was developed to diagnose cytomegalovirus status using the catalog of TCR beta chain sequences. In a later analysis, TCR nucleotide sequences were compared against IMGT/GENE-DB human TR gene sequences so that V and J genes could be assigned. Using the TCRdist pipeline, a later analysis assigned CDR3 sequences along with most-parsimonious VDJ recombination scenarios. In a later analysis, every TCR beta chain was defined by the combination of its CDR3 amino acid sequence and its V-gene family, and reads without a unique V-gene family were dropped. A later analysis removed 450 to 600 highly shared, low-generation-probability nucleotide sequences to deal with suspected cross-contamination and a sequencing artifact. For each public chain, a later analysis derived a clonal expansion index from normalized ranks of inferred template counts within each repertoire. In a later analysis, generation probabilities were computed with a VDJ recombination model fitted to out-of-frame rearrangements, and the resulting probabilities were checked against IGoR. In a later analysis, hypergeometric tests were used to score TCR-TCR, TCR-HLA and TCR-CMV co-occurrence, with a repertoire-size bias correction applied to TCR pairs. In a later analysis, false discovery rates were estimated by permuting HLA or CMV assignments 20 times. In a later analysis, co-occurring TCRs were grouped using DBSCAN, and TCRdist sequence similarity was added for clustering within HLA-allele-positive subsets. Repertoires with fewer than 30,000 or more than 120,000 public chains were left out of co-occurrence clustering, as were roughly five repertoires with anomalous nucleotide sharing. The immuneACCESS repertoire file appears here via TCRdb, limited to in-frame rearrangements. These files lack a portion of the clones; in checked studies, under half of the deficit traces to unresolved V genes, and the cause of the others is not known. That table gives V, J and clone size, and the DNA gave D and trimming. The sample includes fewer than 300,000 clones, with about 80% observed a single time. Approximately 0.3% of the sample is in the top ten clones.

What the authors observed across the whole study: A later analysis found that most CMV-associated TCR beta chains appeared HLA-restricted, with HLA associations seemingly driven largely by CMV exposure. In this cohort, only TCR beta chains were sequenced, and detectable features were limited by the absence of alpha or paired-chain data. Because counts were too low, about 18 rarely observed V segments, including chromosome 9 orphons, were excluded from the earlier analysis of several hundred of the donors. A cluster of highly shared sequence variants was judged likely to be a technical artifact of the sequencing pipeline. In a later analysis, TCR association rates were found to vary across HLA loci, with the most associated TCRs seen for DRB1 alleles and the fewest for HLA-C alleles. In a later analysis, HLA-associated TCR beta chains showed more clonal expansion and lower generation probabilities than non-associated chains that were equally common. Linkage disequilibrium might explain the correlated functional status among segregating V segments, but an unknown experimental factor could not be excluded. In a later genetic analysis, fewer N-insertions in productive TCRs were reported among donors in an Asian-associated ancestry cluster than the roughly 700-donor mean. Most TCR sequences were observed very rarely across donors, whereas some public TCRs were present in many individuals. A further reported finding was that TCR beta sequences accurately predicted the HLA-A and HLA-B alleles for most subjects in the first cohort. Several of the top co-occurrence clusters appeared to be linked to parvovirus B19, influenza, CMV and Epstein-Barr virus, according to a later analysis. In an earlier analysis of 587 of the donors, most TCR beta V segments appeared in productive rearrangements about 87% or about 30% of the time, broadly matching IMGT annotations. The authors suggested that the approach could potentially be generalized to other disease states and immunological phenotypes. Presence/absence analyses assumed roughly uniform sequencing depth across donors, an assumption that may not hold. Because HLA typing was missing for some donors at each locus, association tests included only the typed subset. Assigning TCR associations to individual alleles was difficult when HLA alleles, especially DR and DQ, strongly co-occurred. V-gene and J-gene trimming of TCR beta chains was associated with a missense DCLRE1C variant in a later genetic analysis, and the association was replicated in an independent cohort. CMV serostatus was the only immune exposure information available for the cohort. In both the original and validation cohorts, the classifier was reported to diagnose cytomegalovirus status with high specificity and sensitivity. A later analysis associated about 17,000 TCR beta sequences with specific HLA alleles at a false discovery rate of 0.05. In the study, around 150 TCR beta chains were listed as associated with cytomegalovirus. Three of the identified cytomegalovirus-associated TCR beta chains were confirmed in vitro to be specific for cytomegalovirus antigens.

A note on this clone: Which antigen it targets is not known. No much larger clonotype is one base removed from it; base qualities were not supplied.

In total, roughly 710 healthy bone marrow donors made up the cohort. Cohort members were all nominally healthy when sampled, although unrecorded immune exposures were likely present. The donor was CMV seronegative and belonged to the group of 352 seronegative cohort members. A peripheral blood sample was provided by each donor, and peripheral blood mononuclear cells were used for TCR beta sequencing. The Qiagen DNeasy Blood Extraction Kit was used to extract genomic DNA from the blood cell samples. Sequenced material: PBMCs. The receptor was derived from a girl aged 2 to 9 in good health and CMV-seronegative.

CDR3 protein: CASSDPGQGETQYF. The sequenced DNA: TGCGCCAGCAGTGACCCAGGACAGGGAGAGACCCAGTACTTC. The V and J genes are TRBV10-1 and TRBJ2-5; the central 8 bases match TRBD1. The CDR3 measures 14 amino acids from cysteine to phenylalanine. Only CDR3 DNA remains: 42 bases, in frame from the first base. Trimming removed 3 bases from V and 4 bases from J; the gene matches leave 4 bases unexplained. CDR1 is given as WNHNN and CDR2 as SYGVQD, both from the germline V gene (reference sequence).